This T cell receptor (beta chain) was recovered during a study of cytomegalovirus exposure and HLA in healthy donors listed by TCRdb under 2017. About the full investigation: In an earlier analysis of some 550 of the donors, roughly 300 Gb of sequence data and 100 million or so unique TCR beta sequences from about 180 million T cells were reported. Alongside the repertoire data, information on donor age, sex, ethnicity and CMV serostatus was compiled. Both class I and class II loci were covered by HLA typing, at four-digit resolution. The number of donors typed differed by locus, with about 629-630 for A, B, C, DRB1 and DQB1, roughly 520 for DQA1, over 600 for DPA1, and some 470 for DPB1. An earlier analysis of around 640 of the donors used high-throughput TCR beta sequencing to judge whether each TCR beta V gene segment behaved as functional or pseudogenic. A later analysis re-analyzed previously published TCR beta repertoires from approximately 670 donors and added high-resolution HLA genotyping to study TCR occurrence patterns. In addition to the first cohort of 650 to 750 subjects, a separate validation cohort of 130 or so different subjects was used. Among 398 genotyped donors of the cohort, an average of 235,054 unique TCR beta nucleotide sequences were sequenced per donor, 15% to 20% of them non-productive. Every discovery cohort repertoire had been produced on one sequencing platform. The study profiled the T cell repertoires of fewer than 850 subjects by immunosequencing and related them to cytomegalovirus serostatus. Rather than using new phenotypic data, the later analysis identified candidate immune exposures from TCR beta sequences and from how often those sequences occurred across donors. Of the 398 genotyped donors, approximately 80% were placed in the genetic ancestry cluster associated with self-reported Caucasian donors. A handful of DR-DQ haplotypes were treated as single units for association and clustering because of strong linkage in the cohort. In a later genetic analysis, genome-wide SNP genotypes for about 65% of the 666 donors were used, and that subset was treated as a discovery cohort. To predict cytomegalovirus infection status, the study brought together high-throughput TCR immunosequencing, statistical association of individual TCRs with disease status, and machine learning. The aim of the study was to test whether cataloging public T cell receptors could identify signatures of past pathogen exposure. About 310 gigabases of sequencing data and approximately 85 million unique TCR sequences were included in an early release covering about 700 HLA-typed donors.

Here is what the overall study found, with its caveats: Because some donors lacked HLA typing at each locus, the association tests relied only on the typed subset. In a later genetic analysis, fewer N-insertions in productive TCRs were reported among donors in an Asian-associated ancestry cluster than the roughly 700-donor mean. According to a later analysis, most CMV-associated TCR beta chains appeared to be HLA-restricted, and the HLA associations seemed to be driven largely by CMV exposure. The study listed 150 to 200 TCR beta chains as associated with cytomegalovirus. A later analysis found that HLA-associated TCR beta chains were more clonally expanded and had lower generation probabilities than equally common non-associated chains. In vitro tests confirmed that a few of the cytomegalovirus-associated TCR beta chains recognize cytomegalovirus antigens. It was suggested by the authors that the approach could potentially be generalized to other disease states and immunological phenotypes. A cluster of highly shared sequence variants was judged likely to represent a technical artifact of the sequencing pipeline. Linkage disequilibrium might explain the correlated functional status among segregating V segments, but an unknown experimental factor could not be ruled out. CMV serostatus was the only immune exposure information available for the cohort. Specific HLA alleles were associated with 18,000 or so TCR beta sequences at a false discovery rate of 0.05 in a later analysis. When HLA alleles, especially DR and DQ, strongly co-occurred, attributing TCR associations to individual alleles was difficult. A later analysis found that TCR association rates varied across HLA loci, with DRB1 alleles showing the most associated TCRs and HLA-C alleles the fewest. V-gene and J-gene trimming of TCR beta chains was associated with a missense DCLRE1C variant in a later genetic analysis, and the association was replicated in an independent cohort. According to a later analysis, parvovirus B19, influenza, CMV and Epstein-Barr virus appeared linked to several top co-occurrence clusters. Most TCR sequences were observed very rarely across donors, whereas some public TCRs were present in many individuals. Some IMGT-functional V segments, including TRBV6-2 and TRBV6-3, could not be distinguished by the 87-base-pair reads and were therefore excluded. The earlier analysis of approximately 560 of the donors excluded approximately 15 rarely observed V segments, including chromosome 9 orphons, because counts were too low. A further reported finding was that TCR beta sequences accurately predicted the HLA-A and HLA-B alleles for most subjects in the first cohort. In an earlier analysis of more than 500 of the donors, most TCR beta V segments appeared in productive rearrangements about 90% or about 30% of the time, broadly matching IMGT annotations. Only TCR beta chains were sequenced in this cohort, and the absence of alpha or paired-chain data limited detectable features. Roughly uniform sequencing depth across donors was assumed in presence/absence analyses, although this assumption may not hold. In both the original and validation cohorts, the classifier was reported to diagnose cytomegalovirus status with high specificity and sensitivity.

Deletion took 5 bases off V and 5 bases off J, with a span of 21 bases between the germline ends. CDR1 SGHTA and CDR2 FQGNSA were looked up in the germline V gene. The CDR3 sequence holds 16 residues, the cysteine and phenylalanine included. The entry retains the CDR3 DNA only, 48 bases that are in frame from base 1. The library was obtained by the immunoSEQ multiplex PCR assay. A mixture of 60 forward primers for TCR Vbeta segments and 13 reverse primers for TCR Jbeta segments was used in the multiplex PCR. The CDR3 region of rearranged TCR beta genes was amplified from genomic DNA by a multiplex PCR assay. The Illumina HiSeq System was used to sequence the amplified TCR beta libraries as 87-base-pair reads. In the original analysis: A later analysis tallied tens of millions of unique TCR beta chains across the 600 to 700 repertoires, and some 12 million of those chains were shared by two or more donors. Raw reads were error-corrected and collapsed into unique sequences with a nearest-neighbor algorithm that merged closely related sequences to remove PCR and sequencing errors. V, D and J gene segments were assigned by aligning CDR3 sequences to IMGT reference sequences. For a sequence to be retained, a match of at least six nucleotides was required to both a V gene segment and a J gene segment. A rearrangement was called productive if the CDR3 had no stop codons and remained in frame with V and J, and every other rearrangement was called non-productive. Following IMGT convention, CDR3 was defined as the stretch from the second conserved V-encoded cysteine to the conserved J-encoded phenylalanine. In an earlier analysis of around 540 of the donors, sequences lacking an unambiguous match to a single V gene segment were excluded. An earlier analysis of about 600 of the donors called V segments functional above 56.7% productive rearrangements and segregating when the between-donor standard deviation exceeded 5%. A statistical classification framework was developed to diagnose cytomegalovirus status using the catalog of TCR beta chain sequences. In a later analysis, V and J genes were assigned by comparing TCR nucleotide sequences against IMGT/GENE-DB human TR gene sequences. The TCRdist pipeline was used in a later analysis to assign CDR3 sequences and most-parsimonious VDJ recombination scenarios. In a later analysis, every TCR beta chain was defined by the combination of its CDR3 amino acid sequence and its V-gene family, and reads without a unique V-gene family were dropped. To address suspected cross-contamination and a sequencing artifact, a later analysis removed 592 highly shared, low-generation-probability nucleotide sequences. A later analysis calculated a clonal expansion index for each public chain from normalized within-repertoire ranks of inferred template counts. A later analysis computed generation probabilities with a VDJ recombination model fitted to out-of-frame rearrangements, and checked the results against IGoR. In a later analysis, hypergeometric tests were used to score TCR-TCR, TCR-HLA and TCR-CMV co-occurrence, with a repertoire-size bias correction applied to TCR pairs. A later analysis estimated false discovery rates by permuting HLA or CMV assignments 20 times. In a later analysis, co-occurring TCRs were grouped using DBSCAN, with TCRdist sequence similarity added in when clustering inside HLA-allele-positive subsets. Co-occurrence clustering excluded repertoires with fewer than 30,000 or more than 120,000 public chains, plus five with anomalous nucleotide sharing. Drawn from immuneACCESS, this table holds only the in-frame rearrangements with V and J called that TCRdb kept. Clones are partly lost; checked studies trace under half to an unresolved V gene and leave the rest unexplained. D and trimming were read from the DNA, whereas the V and J calls and clone size are those reported in that table. This sample comprises under 100,000 clones, less than 65% of them detected only once. The ten top clones hold about 5.4% of the sample.

The cohort was made up of approximately 670 healthy bone marrow donors. Cohort members were all nominally healthy when sampled, although unrecorded immune exposures were likely present. The donor tested CMV seropositive and was one of the 289 seropositive cohort members. Each donor provided a peripheral blood sample, and peripheral blood mononuclear cells were used for TCR beta sequencing. Genomic DNA was extracted from the blood cell samples with the Qiagen DNeasy Blood Extraction Kit. This clone has only one observation. Its antigen remains unidentified. No base qualities exist here, and no much larger clone lies one base off it.

This TCR was recovered from a woman in her thirties in good health and CMV-seropositive. The chain uses TRBV7-2 and TRBJ2-5; TRBD2 is perhaps the D gene, given 6 matching bases. What was sequenced was PBMCs. The CDR3: CASSQRPGLRLETQYF. The sequence in DNA is TGTGCCAGCAGCCAGAGGCCGGGACTCCGGTTGGAGACCCAGTACTTC. Joined to the reference TRBV7-2 and TRBJ2-5 proteins, this CDR3 gives the full variable domain: GAGVSQSPSNKVTEKGKDVELRCDPISGHTALYWYRQSLGQGLEFLIYFQGNSAPDKSGLPSDRFSAERTGGSVSTLTIQRTQQEDSAVYLCASSQRPGLRLETQYFGPGTRLLVL.